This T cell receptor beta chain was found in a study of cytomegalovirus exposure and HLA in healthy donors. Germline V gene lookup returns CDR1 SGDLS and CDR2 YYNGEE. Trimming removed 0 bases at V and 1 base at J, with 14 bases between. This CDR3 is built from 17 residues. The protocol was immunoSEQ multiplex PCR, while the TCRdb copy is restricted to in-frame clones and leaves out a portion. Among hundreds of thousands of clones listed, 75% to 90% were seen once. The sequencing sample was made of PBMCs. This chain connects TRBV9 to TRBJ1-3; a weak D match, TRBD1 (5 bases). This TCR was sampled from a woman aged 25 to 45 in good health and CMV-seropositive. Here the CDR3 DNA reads TGTGCCAGCAGCGTAGAAGGTTGGGCAGGGTCTGGAAACACCATATATTTT. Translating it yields CASSVEGWAGSGNTIYF. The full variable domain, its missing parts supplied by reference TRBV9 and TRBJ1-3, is DSGVTQTPKHLITATGQRVTLRCSPRSGDLSVYWYQQSLDQGLQFLIQYYNGEERAKGNILERFSAQQFPDLHSELNLSSLELGDSALYFCASSVEGWAGSGNTIYFGEGSWLTVV.